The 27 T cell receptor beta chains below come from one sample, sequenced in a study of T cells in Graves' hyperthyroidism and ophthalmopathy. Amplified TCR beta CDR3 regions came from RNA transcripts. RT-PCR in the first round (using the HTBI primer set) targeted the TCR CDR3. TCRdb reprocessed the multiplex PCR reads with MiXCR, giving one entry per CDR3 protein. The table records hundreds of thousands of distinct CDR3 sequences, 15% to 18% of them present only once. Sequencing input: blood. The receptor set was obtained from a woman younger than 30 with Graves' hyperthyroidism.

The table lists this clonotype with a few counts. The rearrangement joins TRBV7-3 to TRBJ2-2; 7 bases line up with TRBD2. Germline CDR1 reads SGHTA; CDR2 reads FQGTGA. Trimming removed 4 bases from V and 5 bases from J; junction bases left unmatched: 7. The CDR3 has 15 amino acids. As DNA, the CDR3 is TGTGCCAGCAGCTGGGCATCGGGAGGTACCGGGGAGCTGTTTTTT. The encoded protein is CASSWASGGTGELFF.

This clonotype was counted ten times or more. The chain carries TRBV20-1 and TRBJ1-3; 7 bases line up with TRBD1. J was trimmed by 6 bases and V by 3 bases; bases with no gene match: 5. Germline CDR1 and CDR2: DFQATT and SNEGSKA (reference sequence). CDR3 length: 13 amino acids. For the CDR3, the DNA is TGCAGTGCTAGGGGGGGACAGATAAACACCATATATTTT. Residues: CSARGGQINTIYF.

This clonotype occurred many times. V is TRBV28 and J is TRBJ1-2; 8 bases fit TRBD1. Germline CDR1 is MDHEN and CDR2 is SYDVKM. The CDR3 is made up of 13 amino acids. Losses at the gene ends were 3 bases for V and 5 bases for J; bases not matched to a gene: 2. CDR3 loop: CASSFRQGYGYTF. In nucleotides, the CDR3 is TGTGCCAGCAGTTTCCGACAGGGGTATGGCTACACCTTC.

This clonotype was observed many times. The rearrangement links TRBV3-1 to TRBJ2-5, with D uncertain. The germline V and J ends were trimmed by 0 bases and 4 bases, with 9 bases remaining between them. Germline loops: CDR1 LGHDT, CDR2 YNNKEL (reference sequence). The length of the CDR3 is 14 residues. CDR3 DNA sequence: TGTGCCAGCAGCCAAGATCTGGTCGCAGAGACCCAGTACTTC. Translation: CASSQDLVAETQYF.

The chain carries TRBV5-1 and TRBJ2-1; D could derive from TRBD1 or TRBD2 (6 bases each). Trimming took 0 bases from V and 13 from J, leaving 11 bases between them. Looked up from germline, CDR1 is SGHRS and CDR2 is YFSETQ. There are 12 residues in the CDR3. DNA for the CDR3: TGCGCCAGCAGCTTGGATCTGGGGGGCCAGTTCTTC. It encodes CASSLDLGGQFF.

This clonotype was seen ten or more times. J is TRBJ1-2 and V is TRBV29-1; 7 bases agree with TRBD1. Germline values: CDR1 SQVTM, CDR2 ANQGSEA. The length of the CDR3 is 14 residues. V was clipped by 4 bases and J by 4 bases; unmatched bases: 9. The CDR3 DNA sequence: TGCAGCGTTGGACCACGGGACAGCTCCTATGGCTACACCTTC. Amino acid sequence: CSVGPRDSSYGYTF.

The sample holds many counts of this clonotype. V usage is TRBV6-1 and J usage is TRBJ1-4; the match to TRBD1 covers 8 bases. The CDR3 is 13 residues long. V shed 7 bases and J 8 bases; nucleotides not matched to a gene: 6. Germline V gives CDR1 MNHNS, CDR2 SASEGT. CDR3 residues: CASNAAGGEKLFF. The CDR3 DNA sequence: TGTGCCAGCAACGCCGCAGGGGGCGAAAAACTGTTTTTT.

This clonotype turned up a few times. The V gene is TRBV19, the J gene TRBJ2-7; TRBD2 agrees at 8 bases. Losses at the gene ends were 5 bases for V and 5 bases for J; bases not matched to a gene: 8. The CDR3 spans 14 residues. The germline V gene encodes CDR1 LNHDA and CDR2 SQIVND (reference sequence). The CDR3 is CASSYGTSINEQYF. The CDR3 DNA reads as TGTGCCAGTAGTTACGGGACTAGTATTAACGAGCAGTACTTC.

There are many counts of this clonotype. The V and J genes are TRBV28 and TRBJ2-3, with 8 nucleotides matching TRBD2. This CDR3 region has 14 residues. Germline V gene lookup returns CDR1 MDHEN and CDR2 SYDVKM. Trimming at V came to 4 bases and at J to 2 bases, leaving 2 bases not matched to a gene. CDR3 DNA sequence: TGTGCCAGCAGTTCGGGGGGGCCCACAGATACGCAGTATTTT. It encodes CASSSGGPTDTQYF.

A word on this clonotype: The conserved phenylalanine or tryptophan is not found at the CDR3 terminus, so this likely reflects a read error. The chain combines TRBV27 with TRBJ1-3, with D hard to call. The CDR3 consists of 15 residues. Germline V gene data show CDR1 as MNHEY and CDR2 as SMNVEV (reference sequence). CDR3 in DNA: TGTGCCAGCAGTCCACATCGAGGGTCTGGGAACACCATATATTTG. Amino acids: CASSPHRGSGNTIYL.

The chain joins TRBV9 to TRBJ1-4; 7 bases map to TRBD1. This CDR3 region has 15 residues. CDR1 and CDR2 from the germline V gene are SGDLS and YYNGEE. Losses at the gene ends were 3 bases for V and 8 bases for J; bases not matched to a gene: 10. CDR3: CASSAGQGGGEKLFF. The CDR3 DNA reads TGTGCCAGCAGCGCCGGTCAGGGGGGGGGAGAAAAACTGTTTTTT. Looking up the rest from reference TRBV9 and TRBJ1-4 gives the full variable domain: DSGVTQTPKHLITATGQRVTLRCSPRSGDLSVYWYQQSLDQGLQFLIQYYNGEERAKGNILERFSAQQFPDLHSELNLSSLELGDSALYFCASSAGQGGGEKLFFGSGTQLSVL.

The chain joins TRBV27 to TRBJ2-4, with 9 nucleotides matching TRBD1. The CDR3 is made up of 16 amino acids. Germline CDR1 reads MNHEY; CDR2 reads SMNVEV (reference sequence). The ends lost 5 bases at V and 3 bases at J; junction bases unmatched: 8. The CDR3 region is CASSPRTGAHKNIQYF. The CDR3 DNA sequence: TGTGCCAGCAGTCCTCGGACAGGGGCACACAAAAACATTCAGTACTTC.

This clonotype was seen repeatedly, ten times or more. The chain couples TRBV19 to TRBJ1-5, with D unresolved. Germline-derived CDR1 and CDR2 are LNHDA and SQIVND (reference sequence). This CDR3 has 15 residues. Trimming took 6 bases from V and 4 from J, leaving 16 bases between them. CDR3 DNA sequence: TGTGCCAGTAGGGCCAGTACGAAGGGTAATCAGCCCCAGCATTTT. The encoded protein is CASRASTKGNQPQHF.

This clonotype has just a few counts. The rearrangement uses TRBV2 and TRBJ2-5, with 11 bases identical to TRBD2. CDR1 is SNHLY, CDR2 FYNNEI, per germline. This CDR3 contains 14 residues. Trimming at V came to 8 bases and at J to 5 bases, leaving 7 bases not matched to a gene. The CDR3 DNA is TGTGCCAGCCGGCCTAGCGGGGGGTCTGAGACCCAGTACTTC. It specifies CASRPSGGSETQYF. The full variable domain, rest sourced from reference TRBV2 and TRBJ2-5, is EPEVTQTPSHQVTQMGQEVILRCVPISNHLYFYWYRQILGQKVEFLVSFYNNEISEKSEIFDDQFSVERPDGSNFTLKIRSTKLEDSAMYFCASRPSGGSETQYFGPGTRLLVL.

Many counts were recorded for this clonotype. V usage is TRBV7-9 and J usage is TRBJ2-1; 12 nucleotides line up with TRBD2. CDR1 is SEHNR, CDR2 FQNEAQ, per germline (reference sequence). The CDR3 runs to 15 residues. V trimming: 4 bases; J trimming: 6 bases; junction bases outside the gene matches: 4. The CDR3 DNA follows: TGTGCCAGCAGCTCGGGACTAGCGGGCGTCAATGAGCAGTTCTTC. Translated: CASSSGLAGVNEQFF.

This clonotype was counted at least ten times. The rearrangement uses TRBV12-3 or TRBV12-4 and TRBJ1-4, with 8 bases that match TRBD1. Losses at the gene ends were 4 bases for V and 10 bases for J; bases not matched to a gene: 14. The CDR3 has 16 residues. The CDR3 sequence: CASSWGFVAGGVKLFF. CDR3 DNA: TGTGCCAGCAGTTGGGGTTTTGTGGCAGGGGGCGTAAAACTGTTTTTT.

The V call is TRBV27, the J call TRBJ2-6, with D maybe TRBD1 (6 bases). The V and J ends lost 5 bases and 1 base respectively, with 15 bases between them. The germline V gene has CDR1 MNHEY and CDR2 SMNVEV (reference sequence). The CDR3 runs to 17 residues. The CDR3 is CASSPRQGKSGANVLTF. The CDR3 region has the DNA TGTGCCAGCAGTCCCCGTCAGGGGAAGTCTGGGGCCAACGTCCTGACTTTC.

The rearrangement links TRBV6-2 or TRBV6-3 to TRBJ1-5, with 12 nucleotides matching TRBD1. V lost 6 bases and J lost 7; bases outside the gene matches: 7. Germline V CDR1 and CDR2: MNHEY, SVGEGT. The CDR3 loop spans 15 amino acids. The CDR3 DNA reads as TGTGCCAGCAGGGCGGGACAGGGGGCTTGGCAGCCCCAGCATTTT. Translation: CASRAGQGAWQPQHF.

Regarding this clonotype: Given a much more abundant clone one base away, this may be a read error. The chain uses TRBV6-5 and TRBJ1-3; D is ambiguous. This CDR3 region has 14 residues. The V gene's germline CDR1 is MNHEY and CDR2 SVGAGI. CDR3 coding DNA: TGTGCCAGCAGTTACTCTAACTCTGGAGACACCATATATTTT. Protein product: CASSYSNSGDTIYF.

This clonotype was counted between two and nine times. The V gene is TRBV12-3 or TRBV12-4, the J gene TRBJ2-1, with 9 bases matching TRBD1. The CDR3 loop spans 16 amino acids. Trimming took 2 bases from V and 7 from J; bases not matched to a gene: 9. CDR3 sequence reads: CASSLYTLDRGNEQFF. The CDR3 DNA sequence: TGTGCCAGCAGTTTATACACCTTGGACAGGGGAAATGAGCAGTTCTTC.

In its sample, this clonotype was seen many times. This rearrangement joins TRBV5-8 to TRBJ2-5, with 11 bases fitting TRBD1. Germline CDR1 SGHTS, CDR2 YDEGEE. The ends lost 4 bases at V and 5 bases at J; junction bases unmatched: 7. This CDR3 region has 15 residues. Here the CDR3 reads CASSPRTGGGETQYF. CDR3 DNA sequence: TGTGCCAGCAGCCCTCGGACAGGGGGCGGGGAGACCCAGTACTTC.

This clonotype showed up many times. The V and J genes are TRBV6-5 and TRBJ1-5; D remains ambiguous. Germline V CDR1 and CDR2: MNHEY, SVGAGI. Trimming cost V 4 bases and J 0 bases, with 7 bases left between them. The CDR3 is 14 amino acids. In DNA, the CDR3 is TGTGCCAGCAGTTCTCAGTATAGCAATCAGCCCCAGCATTTT. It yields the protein CASSSQYSNQPQHF.

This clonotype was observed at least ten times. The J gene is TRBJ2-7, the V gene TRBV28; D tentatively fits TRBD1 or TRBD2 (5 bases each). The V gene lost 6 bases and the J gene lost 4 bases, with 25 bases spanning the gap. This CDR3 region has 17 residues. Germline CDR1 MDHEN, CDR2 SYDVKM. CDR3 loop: CASRGRAGTYRGYEQYF. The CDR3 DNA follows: TGTGCCAGCAGGGGTCGAGCCGGGACCTATAGAGGATACGAGCAGTACTTC.

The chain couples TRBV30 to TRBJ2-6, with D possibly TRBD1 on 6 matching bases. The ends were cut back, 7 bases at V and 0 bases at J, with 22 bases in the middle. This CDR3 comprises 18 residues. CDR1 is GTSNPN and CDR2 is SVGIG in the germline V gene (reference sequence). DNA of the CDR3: TGTGCCTCTCTCTACGGGACATCGATTAGCTCTGGGGCCAACGTCCTGACTTTC. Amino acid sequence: CASLYGTSISSGANVLTF.

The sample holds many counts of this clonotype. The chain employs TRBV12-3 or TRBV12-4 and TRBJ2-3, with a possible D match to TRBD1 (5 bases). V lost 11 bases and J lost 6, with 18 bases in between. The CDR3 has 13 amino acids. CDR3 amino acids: CAGSGSSVDTQYF. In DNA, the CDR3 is TGTGCCGGTTCAGGGTCGTCCGTCGATACGCAGTATTTT.

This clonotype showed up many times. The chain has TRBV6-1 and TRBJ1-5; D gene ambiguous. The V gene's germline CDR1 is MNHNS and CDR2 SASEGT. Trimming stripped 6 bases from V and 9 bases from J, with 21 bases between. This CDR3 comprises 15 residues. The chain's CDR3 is CASSIDRPSIRPQHF. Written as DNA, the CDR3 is TGTGCCAGCAGCATTGACCGACCATCAATCAGGCCCCAGCATTTT.

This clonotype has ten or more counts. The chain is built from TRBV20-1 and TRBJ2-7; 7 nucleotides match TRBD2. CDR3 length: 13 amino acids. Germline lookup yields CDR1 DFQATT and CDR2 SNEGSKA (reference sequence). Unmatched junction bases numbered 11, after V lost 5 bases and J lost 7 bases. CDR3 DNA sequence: TGCAGTGCTGGGGAGGGAGCCCCCTGGGAGCAGTACTTC. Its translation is CSAGEGAPWEQYF.